Listed below are T cell receptor beta chains from one sample, sequenced in a study of Ad26.COV2.S vaccination and SARS-CoV-2 variants. TCRdb keeps only in-frame clones here, not all; method: immunoSEQ multiplex PCR. The sample records roughly 400,000 clones, about 89% being singletons. The sequences come from peripheral blood, collected in a trial of Ad26.COV2.S vaccine versus placebo. Receptors were obtained from a person between 18 and 59 years old who received the Ad26.COV2.S COVID-19 vaccine or a placebo. Each CDR3 is given with its conserved first and last residue. A D gene is named only where the DNA matches it firmly. Size is omitted from some rows. Given values are once, few, many or a class for expanded clones.

d_call	clone_size	v_call	j_call	cdr3_nt	cdr3_aa
-	-	TRBV27	TRBJ2-1	TGTGCCAGCAGTCCTATTAGACAGAAGAGGAATGAGCAGTTCTTC	CASSPIRQKRNEQFF
-	-	TRBV3-1/TRBV3-2	TRBJ2-1	TGTGCCAGCAGCCTGGCTTCCACCAATGAGCAGTTCTTC	CASSLASTNEQFF
-	-	TRBV15	TRBJ2-2	TGTGCCACCAGCAGACCCCGAGGGACTTCGAACACCGGGGAGCTGTTTTTT	CATSRPRGTSNTGELFF
-	-	TRBV28	TRBJ2-7	TGTGCCAGCAGGGGGAAACTCTACGAGCAGTACTTC	CASRGKLYEQYF
-	-	TRBV3-1/TRBV3-2	TRBJ2-2	TGTGCCAGCAGCCAAGCTAGGGGGAGGACCGGGGAGCTGTTTTTT	CASSQARGRTGELFF
-	-	TRBV11-3	TRBJ1-2	TGTGCCAGCAGCTCCTGGGACGGACCTAACTATGGCTACACCTTC	CASSSWDGPNYGYTF
TRBD1	-	TRBV5-4	TRBJ2-5	TGTGCCAGCAGCTTGGCCGTTGGGACAGGGAGAGAGACCCAGTACTTC	CASSLAVGTGRETQYF
-	-	TRBV6-5	TRBJ1-5	TGTGCCAGCAGTTCCGTGGGGAGGCAGCCCCAGCATTTT	CASSSVGRQPQHF
TRBD2	-	TRBV28	TRBJ2-3	TGTGCCAGCAAGAAAGCGGGAGGGCCCGGCACAGATACGCAGTATTTT	CASKKAGGPGTDTQYF
TRBD2	-	TRBV19	TRBJ2-1	TGTGCCAGTAGTAGGTTTGTGACTAGCGGGATCAGTGGGAATGAGCAGTTCTTC	CASSRFVTSGISGNEQFF
-	once	TRBV5-6	TRBJ1-1	TGTGCCAGCAGCCGGGACTTATCAAACACTGAAGCTTTCTTT	CASSRDLSNTEAFF
TRBD1	-	TRBV19	TRBJ1-1	TGTGCCAGTAGTCCCAGACAGGGCATTACCATGAACACTGAAGCTTTCTTT	CASSPRQGITMNTEAFF
-	-	TRBV7-8	TRBJ1-3	TGTGCCAGCAGCCTCTTAAGCTCTGGAAACACCATATATTTT	CASSLLSSGNTIYF
-	few	TRBV6-6	TRBJ2-5	TGTGCCAGCAGTTACTCGAGTCACCAAGAGACCCAGTACTTC	CASSYSSHQETQYF
-	-	TRBV7-9	TRBJ2-5	TGTGCCAGCAGCTCCACCAGTACCCAGTACTTC	CASSSTSTQYF
TRBD1	-	TRBV5-4	TRBJ2-2	TGTGCCAGCAGCACAAGACCAGGGGGAAACACCGGGGAGCTGTTTTTT	CASSTRPGGNTGELFF
-	-	TRBV29-1	TRBJ2-6	TGCAGCGTTGCCGCCTCTGGGGCCAACGTCCTGACTTTC	CSVAASGANVLTF
TRBD1	few	TRBV29-1	TRBJ2-7	TGCAGCGTTGTTGGACAGGTCAGCTCCTACGAGCAGTACTTC	CSVVGQVSSYEQYF
TRBD1	-	TRBV6-6	TRBJ1-2	TGTGCCAGCAGTTATCCAGGGGGCTATGGCTACACCTTC	CASSYPGGYGYTF
-	-	TRBV6-2/TRBV6-3	TRBJ2-7	TGTGCCAGCAGTTATACGGGCGTACGCGAGCAGTACTTC	CASSYTGVREQYF
-	-	TRBV30	TRBJ2-5	TGTGCCTGGAGTACCTCGCAGACCCAGTACTTC	CAWSTSQTQYF
TRBD2	-	TRBV18	TRBJ2-1	TGTGCCAGCTCACCCTCTATGACGGGACTAGCGGGAGGAGAGCAGTTCTTC	CASSPSMTGLAGGEQFF
TRBD1	-	TRBV7-9	TRBJ2-2	TGTGCCAGCAGCTCAAGACAGGGACCTTCCGGGGAGCTGTTTTTT	CASSSRQGPSGELFF
-	-	TRBV3-1/TRBV3-2	TRBJ1-1	TGTGCCAGCAGCCCTTTGTTACAGGGTAATGAAGCTTTCTTT	CASSPLLQGNEAFF
-	-	TRBV4-1	TRBJ2-2	TGCGCCAGCAGCCGGGCCGGGACTAACACCGGGGAGCTGTTTTTT	CASSRAGTNTGELFF
-	-	TRBV5-5	TRBJ2-1	TGTGCCAGCAGCTTGGCCACACACAATGAGCAGTTCTTC	CASSLATHNEQFF
-	-	TRBV15	TRBJ2-1	TGTGCCACCAGCCCGGCCCGGCTCAGGGATGAGCAGTTCTTC	CATSPARLRDEQFF
-	-	TRBV18	TRBJ2-4	TGTGCCAGCTCGACAGGACGGACAGACAAAAACATTCAGTACTTC	CASSTGRTDKNIQYF
TRBD1	-	TRBV3-1/TRBV3-2	TRBJ1-1	TGTGCCAGCAGCCGGCGATCCGGGACAGGGGCCGGGAACACTGAAGCTTTCTTT	CASSRRSGTGAGNTEAFF
-	-	TRBV19	TRBJ2-7	TGTGCCAGTGGAATACAGGGCGGCGAGCAGTACTTC	CASGIQGGEQYF
-	-	TRBV12-1	TRBJ2-2	TGTGCCAGTCCTTGGGACTCAATCACCGGGGAGCTGTTTTTT	CASPWDSITGELFF
-	-	TRBV30	TRBJ2-1	TGTGCCTGGGTCAGGGCCCCTGAGCAGTTCTTC	CAWVRAPEQFF